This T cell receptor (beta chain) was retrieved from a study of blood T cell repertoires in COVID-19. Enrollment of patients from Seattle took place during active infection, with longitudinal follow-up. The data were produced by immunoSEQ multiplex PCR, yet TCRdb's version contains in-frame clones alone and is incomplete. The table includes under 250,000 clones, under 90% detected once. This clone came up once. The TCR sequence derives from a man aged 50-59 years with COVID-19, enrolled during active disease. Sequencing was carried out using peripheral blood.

The CDR3 bases are TGTGCCAGCAGCACTGGGGACAGTCTCCCCTATAATTCACCCCTCCACTTT. Amino acid sequence: CASSTGDSLPYNSPLHF. The genes are TRBV21-1 and TRBJ1-6; TRBD1 is taken as the D call from the table, unchecked against the DNA. TRBV21-1 constitutes a pseudogene. This CDR3 is 17 amino acids long.